The T cell receptor (beta chain) under discussion was sequenced for a study of T cells in Graves' hyperthyroidism and ophthalmopathy (dated by TCRdb to the late 2010s). For the study in its entirety: Peripheral blood samples were taken at the time of initial diagnosis, prior to any treatment. TCR V-J signatures able to tell the groups apart were searched for in a discovery cohort of some 100 patients, of whom roughly 42 had Graves' ophthalmopathy and around 57 had stable Graves' hyperthyroidism. Prospective prediction of ophthalmopathy was tested in an independent validation cohort of approximately 19 hyperthyroidism patients and roughly 16 patients who later progressed to ophthalmopathy. The 75 to 100 discovery patients were randomly divided into training and test sets at a 7:3 ratio. In roughly six Graves' hyperthyroidism patients, the study also compared T-cell repertoires from thyroid tissue with T-cell repertoires from blood. After blood sampling, hyperthyroidism patients were treated with methimazole at a starting dose of 30 mg daily, and ophthalmopathy patients were treated with high-dose intravenous methylprednisolone. The paper describes TCR Vbeta CDR3 sequencing of 120 to 150 peripheral blood samples, made up of approximately 40 ophthalmopathy patients, some 80 hyperthyroidism patients and 17 progressor patients.

The TCR beta CDR3 regions were amplified from the RNA transcripts. The first round of RT-PCR for the TCR CDR3 was performed with the HTBI primer set and the Qiagen OneStep RT-PCR kit. Libraries were constructed in a second round of multiplex PCR, after which size selection and purification were carried out. Sequencing of the libraries was done on an Illumina HiSeq2000 using paired-end 100 bp reads. From the authors' description of their analysis: SOAPnuke was used to process the raw data, removing reads that contained adapters or uncalled bases, had a mean Phred below 15, or lacked an exact match to the constant primer or identifier. COPE v1.2.5 was used to merge the high-quality paired reads, and each unique nucleotide sequence was defined as a clonotype. MiTCR v1.1 was used to align clonotypes to the IMGT TRBV, TRBD and TRBJ reference segments. Only V-J combinations with frequency above 0.0001, covering 99% to 99.2% of repertoires, were analysed. A TCS score was defined as the ratio of F50 (clonal expansion) to E x V (chaos), with BLOSUM62-based TCRdist applied between CDR3 peptides within each V-J. Welch's t-statistics and random forest reduced 450 to 600 V-J features to some 14, which were used in a naive Bayes classifier (R e1071). TCRdb cleaned the public reads at Q25 with fastp, built clones with MiXCR and kept in-frame beta chains. Rows with one shared CDR3 protein collapse into an entry with the most common genes and DNA. These V and J calls derive from TCRdb rather than the authors' analysis. In all, the sample holds 250,000 to 300,000 distinct CDR3 sequences, and roughly 13% of those were seen once. Around 7.9% of the sample is held by the ten biggest clonotypes.

Hyperthyroidism patients were newly diagnosed, with disease duration under 2 months, and aged 18 to 65 years. The study excluded patients with uncontrolled infections, other autoimmune diseases, pregnancy or lactation. Diagnoses were based on clinical symptoms, serum thyroxine and TRAb, thyroid ultrasound and orbital computed tomography. Blood from progressor patients was collected at the time of first diagnosis with hyperthyroidism, before any ophthalmopathy symptoms had appeared. PBMCs were isolated from around 10 ml of fresh peripheral blood by Ficoll-Paque density gradient centrifugation. Progressor patients were initially diagnosed with Graves' hyperthyroidism and developed ophthalmopathy during follow-up. Total RNA was extracted using Trizol reagent, and RNA quality was assessed on an Agilent 2100 Bioanalyzer. The paper's findings and limits, for the study overall: No statistical method was used to set the sample size in advance, and investigators knew the group allocation. Ophthalmopathy was separated from stable hyperthyroidism by a 13 V-J signature model, with about 86% sensitivity and about 81% specificity obtained in cross-validation and 80%/75% obtained in testing. Most expanded thyroid clonotypes (frequency above 0.001) were also detected in blood, suggesting blood repertoires may reflect thyroid immune responses. In validation, the model predicted progression to ophthalmopathy with 60% to 71% sensitivity and roughly 75% specificity, a median of about 6 months before onset.

To note about this clonotype: What this receptor recognizes is not known. The input lacks base qualities; no much larger clone sits a single base away.

The trim is 6 bases for V and 5 bases for J, with a gap of 16 bases between the germline ends. Counted from cysteine to phenylalanine, this CDR3 has 14 amino acids. Only CDR3 DNA is held: 42 bases, read in frame from base 1. The germline V gene supplies CDR1 MNHNS and CDR2 SASEGT. This sequence was found in a woman aged 25 to 39 with Graves' hyperthyroidism that later progressed to Graves' ophthalmopathy. The V and J segments used are TRBV6-1 and TRBJ2-5; TRBD2 is perhaps the D gene, given 6 matching bases. The source material was blood. The CDR3 has the sequence CASRALLASETQYF. The base sequence is TGTGCCAGCAGGGCGTTACTAGCCAGCGAGACCCAGTACTTC.